The 15 T cell receptor beta chains presented below share a single source sample, sequenced in a study of OX40 agonist ivuxolimab in advanced cancers. The method behind the library was the immunoSEQ multiplex PCR assay. Entries here come from immuneACCESS through TCRdb and include only in-frame sequences with V and J called. Some clones fail to appear in such tables; in the studies checked, an unresolved V gene covers under half of the shortfall, and the cause of the remainder is unknown. This sample is represented by over 35,000 clones; over 75% of them were singletons. Roughly 4.5% of the sample is taken by the ten largest. The starting material was CD4+ or CD8+ T cells sorted from blood, obtained in a trial of the OX40 agonist ivuxolimab. The receptor source for this set is an adult with an advanced solid tumor such as melanoma, head and neck, liver or kidney cancer.

The chain carries TRBV2 and TRBJ2-7; 8 bases are a match to TRBD1. The germline V gene encodes CDR1 SNHLY and CDR2 FYNNEI. V trimming: 6 bases; J trimming: 4 bases; junction bases outside the gene matches: 11. There are 15 residues in the CDR3. CDR3 sequence reads: CASRALKDRVYEQYF. The CDR3 DNA sequence: TGTGCCAGCAGGGCCTTGAAGGACAGGGTTTACGAGCAGTACTTC. The full variable domain, in which reference TRBV2 and TRBJ2-7 provide the parts outside the CDR3, is EPEVTQTPSHQVTQMGQEVILRCVPISNHLYFYWYRQILGQKVEFLVSFYNNEISEKSEIFDDQFSVERPDGSNFTLKIRSTKLEDSAMYFCASRALKDRVYEQYFGPGTRLTVT.

This clone was observed once. The CDR3 region is CTTPDSELYEQYF. CDR3 nucleotide sequence: TGCACCACCCCGGACTCGGAATTATACGAGCAGTACTTC. This sequence joins TRBV1 and TRBJ2-5; the D call in the table, TRBD2, was not verified against the DNA. The tail of the sequence fits TRBJ2-7 better, so the J call may be wrong. TRBV1 is noted as a pseudogene. CDR3 length: 13 residues.

V gene TRBV4-1 combines with J gene TRBJ1-1, with 8 bases that match TRBD1. The CDR3 has 16 amino acids. Trimming took 2 bases from V and 1 from J; bases not matched to a gene: 6. The germline V gene encodes CDR1 MGHRA and CDR2 YSYEKL. The CDR3 DNA follows: TGCGCCAGCAGCCAACGACAGGGGCTTAGGAACACTGAAGCTTTCTTT. Its protein product is CASSQRQGLRNTEAFF.

This chain uses TRBV7-9 with TRBJ1-6; TRBD1 agrees at 7 bases. Germline V lookup: CDR1 SEHNR, CDR2 FQNEAQ (reference sequence). Trimming removed 5 bases from V and 6 bases from J; junction bases left unmatched: 7. This CDR3 region has 15 residues. As DNA, the CDR3 is TGTGCCAGCAGCCAACAGGGGACGATTAATTCACCCCTCCACTTT. It is translated as CASSQQGTINSPLHF.

The V and J genes are TRBV27 and TRBJ1-3, with D perhaps TRBD1 (5 bases). The germline V gene has CDR1 MNHEY and CDR2 SMNVEV (reference sequence). The V end lost 5 bases, the J end lost 0 bases, and 14 bases lay between the germline ends. The CDR3 extends over 16 amino acids. The CDR3 protein is CASSEGTANSGNTIYF. For the CDR3, the DNA is TGTGCCAGCAGTGAAGGGACGGCGAACTCTGGAAACACCATATATTTT.

The CDR3 loop reads CAWSVRATSPAGETQYF. CDR3 sequence (DNA): TGTGCCTGGAGTGTACGGGCGACGAGCCCAGCTGGGGAGACCCAGTACTTC. This rearrangement joins TRBV30 to TRBJ2-5; D gene ambiguous. With 0 bases removed from V and 5 bases from J, the gap between germline ends came to 22 bases. The CDR3 contains 17 residues. Germline lookup yields CDR1 GTSNPN and CDR2 SVGIG (reference sequence).

This chain uses TRBV5-4 with TRBJ1-1; D not resolved. From germline, CDR1 is SGHNT and CDR2 YYREEE (reference sequence). Trimming pared 4 bases from V and 1 base from J, leaving 8 bases between. The CDR3 covers 13 residues. CDR3: CASSPGPNTEAFF. DNA of the CDR3: TGTGCCAGCAGCCCCGGCCCGAACACTGAAGCTTTCTTT.

The V and J genes are TRBV7-9 and TRBJ1-6; 7 bases line up with TRBD1. Per germline, CDR1 SEHNR and CDR2 FQNEAQ (reference sequence). The CDR3 length is 15 residues. Trimming took 6 bases from V and 7 from J; bases not matched to a gene: 9. The DNA for the CDR3 is TGTGCCAGCAGAGCGACAGGGTCAGGGAATTCACCCCTCCACTTT. Protein: CASRATGSGNSPLHF.

CDR3 in DNA: TGTGCCAGCAGTTCGGGGGGGAGGTATGGCTACACCTTC. Its protein product is CASSSGGRYGYTF. The rearrangement links TRBV7-2 to TRBJ1-2; D might be TRBD1 (5 bases). The ends were cut back, 6 bases at V and 5 bases at J, with 13 bases in the middle. CDR3 length: 13 residues. The germline V gene encodes CDR1 SGHTA and CDR2 FQGNSA.

The V call is TRBV19, the J call TRBJ2-5; D may be TRBD2 (5 bases). CDR3 length equals 16 residues. The V and J ends lost 5 bases and 1 base respectively, with 17 bases between them. Germline V gives CDR1 LNHDA, CDR2 SQIVND (reference sequence). The CDR3 here is CASSPRSGAFQETQYF. CDR3 bases: TGTGCCAGTAGTCCCCGCAGCGGAGCTTTCCAAGAGACCCAGTACTTC.

The rearrangement uses TRBV7-6 and TRBJ1-5, with 10 bases identical to TRBD1. The CDR3 covers 15 residues. J was trimmed by 4 bases and V by 1 base; bases with no gene match: 1. Germline loops: CDR1 SGHVS, CDR2 FNYEAQ. The CDR3 reads CASSLGQGANQPQHF. The CDR3, as DNA: TGTGCCAGCAGCTTAGGACAGGGGGCAAATCAGCCCCAGCATTTT.

The chain links TRBV9 to TRBJ1-3; D uncertain. The germline V gene encodes CDR1 SGDLS and CDR2 YYNGEE. The germline V and J ends were trimmed by 2 bases and 1 base, with 10 bases remaining between them. The CDR3 extends over 15 amino acids. The CDR3 DNA follows: TGTGCCAGCAGCGTGACATGGGCATCTGGAAACACCATATATTTT. Translated: CASSVTWASGNTIYF. The full variable domain, its missing parts supplied by reference TRBV9 and TRBJ1-3, is DSGVTQTPKHLITATGQRVTLRCSPRSGDLSVYWYQQSLDQGLQFLIQYYNGEERAKGNILERFSAQQFPDLHSELNLSSLELGDSALYFCASSVTWASGNTIYFGEGSWLTVV.

The chain is built from TRBV10-3 and TRBJ1-1, with a weak D call TRBD1 (5 bases). Deletions cut 4 bases from V and 1 base from J, with 10 bases between. This CDR3 contains 14 residues. Germline CDR1 reads ENHRY; CDR2 reads SYGVKD. CDR3 protein: CAISASGRNTEAFF. The CDR3 nucleotides read TGTGCCATCAGTGCGTCAGGGAGGAACACTGAAGCTTTCTTT.

This clone was detected only once. V is TRBV4-2 and J is TRBJ1-5, with TRBD1 as a possible D gene (6 bases). Germline loops: CDR1 LGHNA, CDR2 YNFKEQ. The CDR3 runs to 16 residues. Between the trimmed V and J ends, which lost 0 bases and 2 bases, there was a span of 11 bases. CDR3 residues: CASSQDRGGGNQPQHF. The DNA for the CDR3 is TGTGCCAGCAGCCAAGATCGCGGGGGCGGCAATCAGCCCCAGCATTTT.

CDR3 in amino acids: CASSLLPAQSSYNEQFF. In DNA, the CDR3 is TGTGCCAGCAGCCTTTTACCAGCGCAGAGCTCCTACAATGAGCAGTTCTTC. The gene calls are TRBV7-3 and TRBJ2-1, with D hard to call. CDR1 and CDR2 from the germline V gene are SGHTA and FQGTGA. V was cut by 5 bases and J by 0 bases, with 17 bases left in between. The CDR3 is made up of 17 amino acids.